This record covers a single T cell receptor beta chain. Its antigen is as yet unknown. V lost 1 base, J lost 0 bases, and 9 bases lay in between. Germline V CDR1 and CDR2: SEHNR, FQNEAQ (reference sequence). The CDR3 consists of 15 residues. This specimen comes from a study of early T cells in non-severe SARS-CoV-2 infection. Study in general: RNA in bulk from unsorted whole blood was sequenced, and chains were unpaired.

Unique molecular identifiers (one per individual cDNA molecule) were attached. TCRdb re-called the 5' RACE reads with MiXCR, one entry per CDR3 protein. The profile covers around 84,000 distinct CDR3 sequences, with 12% appearing a single time and over 2.5% taken by the ten largest. Findings and caveats of the study: Private and CD4 specificities were missed by VDJdb matching, skewed to anti-spike CD8.

The TCR sequence derives from an adult who was a healthcare worker with PCR-confirmed SARS-CoV-2 infection or an uninfected control (not recorded which). The specimen was whole blood. The J gene is TRBJ1-1, the V gene TRBV7-9; D not resolved. DNA for the CDR3: TGTGCCAGCAGCTTAGGAACGGGATTGAACACTGAAGCTTTCTTT. It codes for CASSLGTGLNTEAFF.